Below, one T cell receptor beta chain is given with its context. Its target antigen remains unknown. Base qualities are not provided; no much larger clone lies one nucleotide away. The library relied on the immunoSEQ multiplex PCR assay. The multiplex PCR relied on a mix of 60 forward primers for TCR Vbeta segments and 13 reverse primers for TCR Jbeta segments. The CDR3 region of rearranged TCR beta genes was amplified from genomic DNA with a multiplex PCR assay. The Illumina HiSeq System was used to sequence the amplified TCR beta libraries as 87-base-pair reads. As for the original processing: In a later analysis, 70 million to 95 million unique TCR beta chains were counted across the roughly 670 repertoires, and about 10 million of these chains were shared by at least two donors. Raw reads were error-corrected and collapsed into unique sequences by a nearest-neighbor algorithm in which closely related sequences were merged to remove PCR and sequencing errors. To assign V, D and J gene segments, CDR3 sequences were aligned to IMGT reference sequences. Each retained sequence needed at least a six-nucleotide match to both a V gene segment and a J gene segment. Rearrangements were called productive when the CDR3 lacked stop codons and stayed in frame with V and J; all others were non-productive. CDR3 was defined according to IMGT convention as the region running from the second conserved V-encoded cysteine to the conserved J-encoded phenylalanine. The earlier analysis of roughly 590 of the donors excluded sequences that lacked an unambiguous match to a single V gene segment. An earlier analysis of several hundred of the donors called V segments functional above 56.7% productive rearrangements and segregating when the between-donor standard deviation exceeded 5%. A statistical classification framework was developed to diagnose cytomegalovirus status using the catalog of TCR beta chain sequences. A later analysis assigned V and J genes by comparing TCR nucleotide sequences with IMGT/GENE-DB human TR gene sequences. The TCRdist pipeline was used in a later analysis to assign CDR3 sequences and most-parsimonious VDJ recombination scenarios. In a later analysis, each TCR beta chain was defined by its CDR3 amino acid sequence together with its V-gene family, and reads lacking a unique V-gene family were excluded. As a way to deal with suspected cross-contamination and a sequencing artifact, a later analysis dropped hundreds of nucleotide sequences that were highly shared and had low generation probability. In a later analysis, a clonal expansion index for each public chain was calculated from normalized within-repertoire ranks of inferred template counts. Generation probabilities in a later analysis came from a VDJ recombination model fitted to out-of-frame rearrangements, and those results were checked against IGoR. In a later analysis, hypergeometric tests were used to score TCR-TCR, TCR-HLA and TCR-CMV co-occurrence, with a repertoire-size bias correction applied to TCR pairs. False discovery rates were estimated in a later analysis by permuting HLA or CMV assignments 20 times. In a later analysis, co-occurring TCRs were grouped with DBSCAN, and TCRdist sequence similarity was added when clustering was performed within HLA-allele-positive subsets. Repertoires with fewer than 30,000 or more than 120,000 public chains, plus five repertoires with anomalous nucleotide sharing, were excluded from co-occurrence clustering. As stored in TCRdb, this immuneACCESS dataset retains in-frame rearrangements with V and J assigned. A fraction of the clones does not appear; measured against another copy, unresolved V genes explain less than half of the discrepancy, and the remainder lacks a known reason. The DNA was the basis for D and trimming; V, J and clone size are from that table. The sample records over 100,000 clones, 8% to 9.5% of which are singletons. The ten largest clones capture approximately 5% of the sample.

The V end loses 2 bases and the J end loses 7 bases, and a stretch of 6 bases separates them. The germline V gene encodes CDR1 LGHNA and CDR2 YSLEER. Its CDR3 holds 12 amino acids, cysteine through phenylalanine. The sequence is cut down to CDR3 DNA, 36 bases in frame from base 1. The cohort comprised 666 healthy bone marrow donors. At the time of sampling, every cohort member was nominally healthy, though immune exposures that went unrecorded were likely present. The donor tested CMV seronegative, placing the donor among the 300 to 450 seronegative members of the cohort. A peripheral blood sample was provided by each donor, and peripheral blood mononuclear cells were used for TCR beta sequencing. Genomic DNA was extracted from the blood cell samples with the Qiagen DNeasy Blood Extraction Kit. The entry originates in a study of cytomegalovirus exposure and HLA in healthy donors (dated by TCRdb to 2017 to 2019). A note on the overall study: An earlier analysis of around 600 of the donors reported more than 250 Gb of sequence data and 117 million unique TCR beta sequences from 150 million to 200 million T cells. To predict cytomegalovirus infection status, the study brought together high-throughput TCR immunosequencing, statistical association of individual TCRs with disease status, and machine learning. HLA typing included class I and class II loci at four-digit resolution. An earlier analysis of 587 of the donors applied high-throughput TCR beta sequencing to assess whether each TCR beta V gene segment acted as functional or pseudogenic. Roughly 5 DR-DQ haplotypes were handled as single units for association and clustering, since linkage in the cohort was strong. A later genetic analysis took genome-wide SNP genotypes for about 55% of the 666 donors and used that subset as a discovery cohort. The number of typed donors differed by locus: about 629-630 for A, B, C, DRB1 and DQB1; approximately 530 for DQA1; about 600 for DPA1; and around 470 for DPB1. Among the roughly 400 genotyped donors, approximately 76% belonged to the genetic ancestry cluster associated with self-reported Caucasian donors. The study was designed to test whether signatures of past pathogen exposure could be identified by cataloging public T cell receptors. Along with the approximately 650-subject first cohort, a separate validation cohort of over a hundred different subjects was used. All discovery cohort repertoires had been generated using a single sequencing platform. Among about 410 genotyped donors of the cohort, an average of around 250,000 unique TCR beta nucleotide sequences was sequenced per donor, of which about 19% were non-productive. The later analysis used no new phenotypic data to find candidate immune exposures, relying instead on TCR beta sequences and their occurrence across donors. Using immunosequencing, the study profiled T cell repertoires from some 670 subjects and related those repertoires to cytomegalovirus serostatus. Donor age, sex, ethnicity and CMV serostatus were collected together with the repertoire data. About 320 gigabases of sequencing data and 70 million to 85 million unique TCR sequences were included in an early release covering about 700 HLA-typed donors. In a later analysis, previously published TCR beta repertoires from about 670 donors were re-analyzed and high-resolution HLA genotyping was added so that TCR occurrence patterns could be studied. The research as a whole found: Roughly uniform sequencing depth across donors was assumed in presence/absence analyses, although this assumption may not hold. Because counts were too low, seventeen rarely observed V segments, including chromosome 9 orphons, were left out of the earlier analysis of about 500 of the donors. Across donors, most TCR sequences were observed very rarely, whereas some public TCRs were present in many individuals. When HLA alleles, especially DR and DQ, strongly co-occurred, TCR associations were difficult to assign to individual alleles. A later analysis found that HLA-associated TCR beta chains were more clonally expanded and had lower generation probabilities than equally common non-associated chains. In a later analysis, 16,951 TCR beta sequences were associated with specific HLA alleles at a false discovery rate of 0.05. This cohort had only TCR beta chains sequenced, and the lack of alpha or paired-chain data limited which features could be detected. In a later genetic analysis, fewer N-insertions in productive TCRs were reported among donors in an Asian-associated ancestry cluster than the approximately 710-donor mean. In vitro tests confirmed that a few of the cytomegalovirus-associated TCR beta chains recognize cytomegalovirus antigens. Because HLA typing was unavailable for some donors at each locus, only the typed subset was used in association tests. In a later analysis, several top co-occurrence clusters were reported to appear linked to parvovirus B19, influenza, CMV and Epstein-Barr virus. The sequencing pipeline was judged likely to have produced a cluster of highly shared sequence variants as a technical artifact. The authors suggested that the approach could potentially be generalized to other disease states and immunological phenotypes. Some IMGT-functional V segments, including TRBV6-2 and TRBV6-3, could not be distinguished by the 87-base-pair reads and were therefore excluded. In a later analysis, most CMV-associated TCR beta chains were found to appear HLA-restricted, with HLA associations seemingly driven largely by CMV exposure. A total of 150 or so TCR beta chains were listed by the study as associated with cytomegalovirus. A further reported finding was that TCR beta sequences accurately predicted the HLA-A and HLA-B alleles for most subjects in the first cohort. Linkage disequilibrium might explain the correlated functional status among segregating V segments, but an unknown experimental factor could not be ruled out. An earlier analysis of approximately 530 of the donors showed that most TCR beta V segments appeared in productive rearrangements either about 90% or about 30% of the time, which broadly matched IMGT annotations. A later analysis found that TCR association rates varied across HLA loci, with DRB1 alleles showing the most associated TCRs and HLA-C alleles the fewest. In both the original and validation cohorts, the classifier was reported to diagnose cytomegalovirus status with high specificity and sensitivity. Immune exposure information for the cohort was limited to CMV serostatus. V-gene and J-gene trimming of TCR beta chains was associated with a missense DCLRE1C variant in a later genetic analysis, and the association was replicated in an independent cohort.

The receptor comes from a man aged 40-55 years in good health and CMV-seronegative. The chain employs TRBV4-3 and TRBJ2-1; no D gene can be assigned with confidence. The sample consisted of PBMCs. The CDR3 sequence is CASSQNRNEQFF. The DNA sequence reads TGCGCCAGCAGCCAAAACAGAAATGAGCAGTTCTTC.